The 21 T cell receptor beta chains listed next were all sequenced from one sample in a study of cytomegalovirus exposure and HLA in healthy donors. Primers for the PCR totalled 60 Vbeta and 13 Jbeta. Profiling relied on immunoSEQ multiplex PCR, and the TCRdb table lists in-frame clones only, not all of them. The sample data list about 67,000 clones. The sequenced sample consisted of PBMCs. The source of these receptors is a man younger than 45 in good health and CMV-seropositive.

The chain couples TRBV19 to TRBJ2-1; the match to TRBD2 covers 7 bases. Germline lookup yields CDR1 LNHDA and CDR2 SQIVND (reference sequence). Trimming took 5 bases from V and 7 from J; bases not matched to a gene: 8. The CDR3 covers 14 residues. CDR3 loop: CASSWPGGSNEQFF. Here the CDR3 DNA reads TGTGCCAGTAGTTGGCCCGGCGGGAGTAATGAGCAGTTCTTC. Using reference TRBV19 and TRBJ2-1 for the parts outside the CDR3, the full variable domain is DGGITQSPKYLFRKEGQNVTLSCEQNLNHDAMYWYRQDPGQGLRLIYYSQIVNDFQKGDIAEGYSVSREKKESFPLTVTSAQKNPTAFYLCASSWPGGSNEQFFGPGTRLTVL.

Of note for this clone: Other nucleotide sequences in the sample specify the same CDR3. In DNA, the CDR3 is TGCGCCAGCAGCACGAACAGGGCCCGCTCCTATAATTCACCCCTCCACTTT. This sequence encodes CASSTNRARSYNSPLHF. V usage is TRBV21-1 and J usage is TRBJ1-6; the table's TRBD1 call for D was not verified on the DNA. TRBV21-1 counts as a pseudogene. This CDR3 region has 17 residues.

V and J are TRBV7-9 and TRBJ2-4, with 8 nucleotides matching TRBD2. The germline CDR1 and CDR2 sequences are SEHNR and FQNEAQ (reference sequence). Losses at the gene ends were 7 bases for V and 1 base for J; bases not matched to a gene: 3. The CDR3 covers 14 residues. The CDR3 DNA is TGTGCCAGCACTCCGGGGGGGGCCAAAAACATTCAGTACTTC. It encodes CASTPGGAKNIQYF.

The chain combines TRBV9 with TRBJ2-1; D is perhaps TRBD1 (6 bases). Looked up from germline, CDR1 is SGDLS and CDR2 is YYNGEE. Trimming took off 4 bases at V and 11 bases at J, with 19 bases between the two ends. The CDR3 runs 14 residues. The DNA for the CDR3 is TGTGCCAGCAGCCCCCCCCCGGGACAAGACAAGCAGTTCTTC. This translates into CASSPPPGQDKQFF.

The J gene is TRBJ2-3, the V gene TRBV5-1; 9 positions match TRBD2. This CDR3 is built from 13 residues. Losses at the gene ends were 5 bases for V and 3 bases for J; bases not matched to a gene: 1. CDR1 is SGHRS, CDR2 YFSETQ, per germline. The CDR3 is CASRGLATDTQYF. In nucleotides, the CDR3 is TGCGCCAGCAGAGGACTAGCGACAGATACGCAGTATTTT.

V gene TRBV5-6 combines with J gene TRBJ1-3; D perhaps matches TRBD1 (6 bases). This CDR3 contains 15 residues. With 4 bases removed from V and 4 bases from J, the gap between germline ends came to 15 bases. Germline-derived CDR1 and CDR2 are SGHDT and YYEEEE. CDR3 sequence: CASSPPGGRGNTIYF. The CDR3, as DNA: TGTGCCAGCAGCCCGCCCGGGGGGCGCGGAAACACCATATATTTT. The complete variable domain, with remaining parts taken from reference TRBV5-6 and TRBJ1-3, reads DAGVTQSPTHLIKTRGQQVTLRCSPKSGHDTVSWYQQALGQGPQFIFQYYEEEERQRGNFPDRFSGHQFPNYSSELNVNALLLGDSALYLCASSPPGGRGNTIYFGEGSWLTVV.

The V call is TRBV7-2, the J call TRBJ2-4; D is ambiguous. In germline, CDR1 is SGHTA, CDR2 FQGNSA. V shed 5 bases and J shed 1 base, with 15 bases lying between them. The CDR3 consists of 16 residues. The CDR3: CASSPDLGQAKNIQYF. CDR3 nucleotide sequence: TGTGCCAGCAGCCCGGATCTTGGGCAGGCCAAAAACATTCAGTACTTC.

The chain carries TRBV30 and TRBJ1-4; D call uncertain. The V and J ends lost 0 bases and 7 bases respectively, with 12 bases between them. The CDR3 has 14 amino acids. CDR1 is GTSNPN, CDR2 SVGIG, per germline (reference sequence). As DNA, the CDR3 is TGTGCCTGGAGTGTACCGGGTATCAGTGAAAAACTGTTTTTT. Translating it yields CAWSVPGISEKLFF.

The V gene is TRBV4-1, the J gene TRBJ2-5; TRBD1 aligns across 8 bases. The ends lost 1 base at V and 4 bases at J; junction bases unmatched: 5. The CDR3 has 15 amino acids. CDR1 and CDR2 from the germline V gene are MGHRA and YSYEKL. CDR3 amino acids: CASSQGDRGTETQYF. The CDR3 bases are TGCGCCAGCAGCCAAGGCGACAGGGGTACAGAGACCCAGTACTTC.

The V and J genes are TRBV7-9 and TRBJ2-2, with a tentative D call TRBD2 (6 bases). V lost 9 bases, J lost 0 bases, and 11 bases lay in between. The CDR3 sequence is 14 residues long. Germline V gene sequence: CDR1 SEHNR, CDR2 FQNEAQ (reference sequence). The CDR3 nucleotides are TGTGCCAGTCGATGGGGGGCGAACACCGGGGAGCTGTTTTTT. Its protein is CASRWGANTGELFF.

V gene TRBV5-5 combines with J gene TRBJ2-1; D is uncertain. The length of the CDR3 is 15 residues. Looked up from germline, CDR1 is SGHKS and CDR2 is YYEKEE (reference sequence). V gave up 4 bases and J gave up 4 bases, with 15 bases separating them. CDR3 in amino acids: CASSPNSWFYNEQFF. The CDR3 DNA is TGTGCCAGCAGCCCGAATAGTTGGTTTTACAATGAGCAGTTCTTC.

The gene calls are TRBV11-3 and TRBJ2-7; tentative D call: TRBD1 (6 bases). Germline CDR1 reads SGHNT; CDR2 reads YENEEA. The CDR3 is made up of 16 amino acids. V was cut by 0 bases and J by 4 bases, with 16 bases left in between. CDR3 sequence (DNA): TGTGCCAGCAGCTTAGATCTGGGACAACCTGATTACGAGCAGTACTTC. Translation gives CASSLDLGQPDYEQYF.

The rearrangement uses TRBV6-5 and TRBJ1-4; D not resolved. Germline V gene lookup returns CDR1 MNHEY and CDR2 SVGAGI. CDR3 length: 15 amino acids. V gave up 5 bases and J gave up 0 bases, with 10 bases separating them. The CDR3 bases are TGTGCCAGCAGTATTCGGGGAGCAACTAATGAAAAACTGTTTTTT. Protein: CASSIRGATNEKLFF.

Note on this clone: Other DNA sequences of this sample code for an identical CDR3. The rearrangement links TRBV30 to TRBJ2-7, with TRBD1 matching 9 bases. Unmatched junction bases numbered 1, after V lost 0 bases and J lost 1 base. Looked up from germline, CDR1 is GTSNPN and CDR2 is SVGIG (reference sequence). The CDR3 has 14 residues. CDR3 loop: CAWSVGQGSYEQYF. The CDR3 DNA follows: TGTGCCTGGAGTGTAGGACAGGGGTCCTACGAGCAGTACTTC.

The chain combines TRBV7-6 with TRBJ2-1; 8 positions agree with TRBD2. J gave up 2 bases and V 2 bases, and 2 bases lay outside the gene matches. Germline loops: CDR1 SGHVS, CDR2 FNYEAQ. The CDR3 spans 15 residues. CDR3: CASSLPGLAYNEQFF. The CDR3 coding sequence is TGTGCCAGCAGCTTACCGGGACTAGCCTACAATGAGCAGTTCTTC.

The chain joins TRBV6-5 to TRBJ1-1; 7 bases fit TRBD1. Germline CDR1 MNHEY, CDR2 SVGAGI. Germline trimming cut 2 bases from V and 8 bases from J; bases unmatched to any gene: 8. This CDR3 is 14 amino acids long. The CDR3 coding sequence is TGTGCCAGCAGTTACAGACAGGGTCCGCTAGAAGCTTTCTTT. It translates to CASSYRQGPLEAFF.

V is TRBV4-1 and J is TRBJ2-1; TRBD1 agrees at 10 bases. The CDR3 has 16 amino acids. CDR1 is MGHRA, CDR2 YSYEKL, per germline. V lost 4 bases to trimming and J lost 8 bases; unmatched junction nucleotides: 11. The chain's CDR3 is CASSLSNGQGGDEQFF. The CDR3 region has the DNA TGCGCCAGCAGCCTATCCAACGGACAGGGGGGGGATGAGCAGTTCTTC.

V is TRBV6-1 and J is TRBJ2-5, with a weak D call TRBD1 (5 bases). The germline gives CDR1 MNHNS, CDR2 SASEGT. This CDR3 has 12 amino acids. V lost 6 bases to trimming and J lost 4 bases, with 9 bases between them. The CDR3 loop reads CASRTVGETQYF. The CDR3 DNA is TGTGCCAGCAGGACAGTCGGAGAGACCCAGTACTTC.

About this clone itself: The junction does not match germline at one end; this may be a read error. The rearrangement uses TRBV7-7 and TRBJ2-1, with TRBD1 matching 9 bases. This CDR3 comprises 14 residues. In germline, CDR1 is SSHAT, CDR2 FNYEAQ (reference sequence). CDR3 sequence: CASSSGQGVDEQFF. The CDR3 coding sequence is TGTGCTAGCAGTTCGGGACAGGGTGTGGATGAGCAGTTCTTC.

The CDR3 loop reads CASSYSSGDEQYF. CDR3 DNA: TGTGCCAGCAGTTACTCATCGGGGGACGAGCAGTACTTC. The V call is TRBV6-5, the J call TRBJ2-7; TRBD2 might be the D (6 bases). Germline-derived CDR1 and CDR2 are MNHEY and SVGAGI. This CDR3 comprises 13 residues. The ends were cut back, 0 bases at V and 5 bases at J, with 8 bases in the middle.

The CDR3 nucleotides read TGTGCCAGCAGTGCAGGGACAGGGATTAATGAGCAGTTCTTC. Its translation is CASSAGTGINEQFF. The rearrangement joins TRBV2 to TRBJ2-1; 9 bases line up with TRBD1. Germline V gives CDR1 SNHLY, CDR2 FYNNEI. The CDR3 has 14 amino acids. V shed 4 bases, J shed 7 bases, and the junction held 5 bases outside the gene matches.